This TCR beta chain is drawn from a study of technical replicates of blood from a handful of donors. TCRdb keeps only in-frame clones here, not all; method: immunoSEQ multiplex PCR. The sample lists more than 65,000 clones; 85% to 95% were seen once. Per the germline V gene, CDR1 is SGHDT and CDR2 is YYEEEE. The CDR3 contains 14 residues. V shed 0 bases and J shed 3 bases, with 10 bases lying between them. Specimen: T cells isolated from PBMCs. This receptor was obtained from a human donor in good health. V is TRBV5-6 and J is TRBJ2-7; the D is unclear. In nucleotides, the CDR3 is TGTGCCAGCAGCTTGGCAGGCCCACTCTACGAGCAGTACTTC. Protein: CASSLAGPLYEQYF.